A single sample gave rise to the 30 T cell receptor beta chains below, sequenced in a study of cytomegalovirus exposure and HLA in healthy donors. Sequenced by immunoSEQ multiplex PCR; TCRdb stores in-frame clones only, minus some. Of 170,000 or so clones in the sample, around 85% were seen once. Input material: PBMCs. These receptors originate from a man between 18 and 29 years old in good health and CMV-seropositive.

The chain recombines TRBV28 with TRBJ2-1; D may be TRBD1 (5 bases). CDR3 length equals 16 residues. Germline-derived CDR1 and CDR2 are MDHEN and SYDVKM. V lost 4 bases and J lost 0, with 13 bases in between. Here the CDR3 DNA reads TGTGCCAGCAGTTCTAGACAGTTGAGCTCCTACAATGAGCAGTTCTTC. It translates to CASSSRQLSSYNEQFF.

This clone was seen a handful of times. The chain employs TRBV30 and TRBJ2-2; D gene ambiguous. Germline V gives CDR1 GTSNPN, CDR2 SVGIG (reference sequence). V lost 3 bases and J lost 6, with 5 bases in between. This CDR3 spans 11 amino acids. The CDR3 sequence is CAWSGAGELFF. The CDR3 bases are TGTGCCTGGAGCGGAGCCGGGGAGCTGTTTTTT.

The genes are TRBV11-3 and TRBJ2-4, with 12 bases lining up with TRBD2. Germline V gene lookup returns CDR1 SGHNT and CDR2 YENEEA. There are 19 residues in the CDR3. The junction had 14 bases not matched to a gene; V was cut back by 2 bases and J by 6 bases. The CDR3 coding sequence is TGTGCCAGCAGCTTACTGGCTAGCGGGAGGGCAGGCCCCCTAAACATTCAGTACTTC. Translating it yields CASSLLASGRAGPLNIQYF.

The genes are TRBV28 and TRBJ1-5; D gene unclear. V was cut by 3 bases and J by 4 bases, with 10 bases left in between. There are 14 residues in the CDR3. CDR1 and CDR2 (germline): MDHEN, SYDVKM. In nucleotides, the CDR3 is TGTGCCAGCAGTTTCTTAGCGGGGAATCAGCCCCAGCATTTT. It translates to CASSFLAGNQPQHF.

J is TRBJ2-1 and V is TRBV7-9; D gene unclear. The germline CDR1 and CDR2 sequences are SEHNR and FQNEAQ (reference sequence). The CDR3 is 15 amino acids. The V end lost 4 bases, the J end lost 1 base, and 11 bases lay between the germline ends. CDR3 loop: CASSSPRSSYNEQFF. The CDR3 nucleotides are TGTGCCAGCAGCTCTCCTAGGTCATCCTACAATGAGCAGTTCTTC.

For this clone: The same CDR3 also results from other DNA sequences found in this sample. The rearrangement links TRBV9 to TRBJ1-5, with 7 bases that match TRBD1. The CDR3 is 15 residues long. The germline CDR1 and CDR2 sequences are SGDLS and YYNGEE. V shed 3 bases, J shed 0 bases, and the junction held 3 bases outside the gene matches. The CDR3 spells CASSATGDSNQPQHF. CDR3 coding DNA: TGTGCCAGCAGCGCCACAGGGGATAGCAATCAGCCCCAGCATTTT.

The chain couples TRBV4-1 to TRBJ2-3, with 8 bases that match TRBD1. Trimming at V came to 4 bases and at J to 5 bases, leaving 8 bases not matched to a gene. CDR1 and CDR2 (germline): MGHRA, YSYEKL. The CDR3 totals 15 residues. CDR3 loop: CASSRPGQEQDTQYF. The CDR3 DNA sequence: TGCGCCAGCAGCCGACCGGGACAGGAACAAGATACGCAGTATTTT.

The J gene is TRBJ2-2, the V gene TRBV30, with D maybe TRBD1 (6 bases). V shed 5 bases and J shed 3 bases, with 7 bases lying between them. Per the germline V gene, CDR1 is GTSNPN and CDR2 is SVGIG (reference sequence). This CDR3 contains 12 residues. CDR3 DNA: TGTGCCTGGGGACAGTACACCGGGGAGCTGTTTTTT. Residues: CAWGQYTGELFF.

This sequence joins TRBV7-5 and TRBJ2-1; the table's D call, TRBD2, has no DNA check behind it. TRBV7-5 is annotated as a pseudogene. CDR3 size: 17 residues. This chain's CDR3 is CARSQGLAGVGGDEQFF. DNA of the CDR3: TGTGCCAGAAGCCAGGGACTAGCGGGAGTTGGGGGGGATGAGCAGTTCTTC.

This chain uses TRBV5-1 with TRBJ2-3, with TRBD2 matching 13 bases. The V gene end was trimmed by 6 bases and the J gene end by 3 bases; junction bases not matched to a gene: 1. The CDR3 runs to 14 residues. CDR1 is SGHRS, CDR2 YFSETQ, per germline. This chain's CDR3 is CASKGLAGTDTQYF. For the CDR3, the DNA is TGCGCCAGCAAGGGACTAGCGGGAACAGATACGCAGTATTTT.

The chain couples TRBV2 to TRBJ1-5; weak D call: TRBD1 (5 bases). V was shortened by 8 bases and J by 5 bases, with 16 bases between the two germline ends. The CDR3 extends over 14 amino acids. Germline CDR1 reads SNHLY; CDR2 reads FYNNEI. This chain's CDR3 is CASGLNRLDQPQHF. CDR3 in DNA: TGTGCCAGCGGCCTCAACAGGCTCGATCAGCCCCAGCATTTT.

A word on this clone: A clone one base away is much larger, so this may be a read error. This chain joins TRBV7-9 and TRBJ2-7; 7 nucleotides line up with TRBD1. Per germline, CDR1 SEHNR and CDR2 FQNEAQ (reference sequence). CDR3 length: 12 amino acids. With V trimmed by 7 bases and J by 4 bases, 4 bases remained unmatched. The CDR3 DNA reads as TGTGCCAGCACCCTACAGGGGTACGAGCAGTACTTC. This translates into CASTLQGYEQYF.

This clone appeared a single time. The chain uses TRBV5-1 and TRBJ2-5; tentatively, D is TRBD1 (5 bases). This CDR3 has 15 amino acids. From germline, CDR1 is SGHRS and CDR2 YFSETQ. V was clipped by 0 bases and J by 2 bases, with 11 bases between them. The DNA for the CDR3 is TGCGCCAGCAGCTTGGACAGGAACACTCAAGAGACCCAGTACTTC. As protein: CASSLDRNTQETQYF.

This clone came up a few times. The V and J genes are TRBV5-5 and TRBJ2-1; 9 nucleotides match TRBD2. The trim removed 4 bases at V and 9 bases at J, leaving 14 bases unmatched. Per the germline V gene, CDR1 is SGHKS and CDR2 is YYEKEE (reference sequence). This CDR3 region has 16 residues. The CDR3 DNA follows: TGTGCCAGCAGCCACACGGGACTAGCCCGACCCACTGAGCAGTTCTTC. Protein sequence: CASSHTGLARPTEQFF.

The CDR3 reads CASSGYNEQFF. CDR3 coding DNA: TGCGCCAGCAGCGGTTACAATGAGCAGTTCTTC. This chain uses TRBV10-2 with TRBJ2-1; D is undetermined. Germline-derived CDR1 and CDR2 are WSHSY and SAAADI. This CDR3 is 11 amino acids long. V lost 6 bases to trimming and J lost 4 bases, with 4 bases between them.

This clone is a singleton in its sample. The rearrangement joins TRBV27 to TRBJ2-7, with D possibly TRBD1 on 5 matching bases. Trimming shortened V by 3 bases and J by 2 bases, and 11 bases separated the two germline ends. The germline V gene has CDR1 MNHEY and CDR2 SMNVEV (reference sequence). The CDR3 length is 14 residues. In DNA form, the CDR3 reads TGTGCCAGCAGTTTCAGGGAAGGTCCCTACGAGCAGTACTTC. This sequence encodes CASSFREGPYEQYF.

This rearrangement joins TRBV30 to TRBJ2-2, with 10 bases aligning to TRBD1. Germline assignment: CDR1 GTSNPN and CDR2 SVGIG (reference sequence). J gave up 3 bases and V 5 bases, and 15 bases lay outside the gene matches. The CDR3 sequence is 18 residues long. The CDR3 loop is CAWGSGTGVRRDTGELFF. The CDR3 nucleotides read TGTGCCTGGGGATCCGGGACAGGGGTACGACGAGACACCGGGGAGCTGTTTTTT.

In this sample, this clone turned up once. J is TRBJ2-5 and V is TRBV9; 11 nucleotides line up with TRBD2. CDR1 is SGDLS and CDR2 is YYNGEE in the germline V gene. V dropped 4 bases and J dropped 1; count of bases not matched to a gene: 3. The CDR3 totals 15 residues. CDR3 sequence: CASSRGLAGQETQYF. DNA for the CDR3: TGTGCCAGCAGCCGAGGACTAGCGGGCCAAGAGACCCAGTACTTC.

The chain employs TRBV7-8 and TRBJ2-7; 8 bases are shared with TRBD1. The germline V gene encodes CDR1 SGHVS and CDR2 FQNEAQ. V shed 4 bases, J shed 3 bases, and the junction held 5 bases outside the gene matches. The CDR3 is made up of 14 amino acids. CDR3 residues: CASSSRQGIYEQYF. CDR3 DNA sequence: TGTGCCAGCAGCTCTAGACAGGGGATCTACGAGCAGTACTTC.

The table lists this clone with a few counts. V usage is TRBV28 and J usage is TRBJ1-2; perhaps TRBD1 as D (5 bases). The CDR3 covers 13 residues. Germline CDR1 reads MDHEN; CDR2 reads SYDVKM. V was shortened by 3 bases and J by 9 bases, with 14 bases between the two germline ends. CDR3 nucleotide sequence: TGTGCCAGCAGTTTGTCCCAGGGTTATAGCTACACCTTC. Translated, it gives CASSLSQGYSYTF.

As for this clone: This specimen includes other DNA sequences encoding the same CDR3. The CDR3 DNA sequence: TGTGCCTGGAGTGCGGGGGGCGAGCAGTACTTC. Its protein is CAWSAGGEQYF. J is TRBJ2-7 and V is TRBV30; TRBD2 aligns across 7 bases. The CDR3 is made up of 11 amino acids. Germline V CDR1 and CDR2: GTSNPN, SVGIG (reference sequence). Trimming took 1 base from V and 6 from J; bases not matched to a gene: 0.

This chain joins TRBV4-1 and TRBJ2-2; 10 bases map to TRBD2. Trimming at V came to 0 bases and at J to 7 bases, leaving 8 bases not matched to a gene. Germline CDR1 and CDR2: MGHRA and YSYEKL. The CDR3 covers 17 residues. The CDR3: CASSQDLSSGSGGELFF. In DNA form, the CDR3 reads TGCGCCAGCAGCCAAGATTTGTCTAGCGGGAGTGGCGGGGAGCTGTTTTTT.

The V gene is TRBV5-1, the J gene TRBJ2-7; 8 positions match TRBD2. Trimming removed 5 bases from V and 2 bases from J; junction bases left unmatched: 3. This CDR3 spans 13 amino acids. Germline V gives CDR1 SGHRS, CDR2 YFSETQ. The CDR3 DNA reads TGCGCCAGCAGACCCGGGAGGGCCTACGAGCAGTACTTC. Protein sequence: CASRPGRAYEQYF. Drawing the rest from reference TRBV5-1 and TRBJ2-7, the complete variable domain is KAGVTQTPRYLIKTRGQQVTLSCSPISGHRSVSWYQQTPGQGLQFLFEYFSETQRNKGNFPGRFSGRQFSNSRSEMNVSTLELGDSALYLCASRPGRAYEQYFGPGTRLTVT.

This sequence joins TRBV5-1 and TRBJ2-1, with 9 bases lining up with TRBD2. The CDR3 spans 15 residues. The germline V gene has CDR1 SGHRS and CDR2 YFSETQ. V was clipped by 10 bases and J by 1 base; unmatched bases: 9. The DNA of the CDR3 is TGCGCCCAAGGTCGGCGGGAGGGGTCCTACAATGAGCAGTTCTTC. Its protein is CAQGRREGSYNEQFF. Based on the CDR3 plus reference TRBV5-1 and TRBJ2-1, the full variable domain is KAGVTQTPRYLIKTRGQQVTLSCSPISGHRSVSWYQQTPGQGLQFLFEYFSETQRNKGNFPGRFSGRQFSNSRSEMNVSTLELGDSALYLCAQGRREGSYNEQFFGPGTRLTVL.

The rearrangement uses TRBV28 and TRBJ2-5, with TRBD1 matching 9 bases. CDR1 and CDR2 (germline): MDHEN, SYDVKM. The CDR3 runs to 15 residues. The trim removed 7 bases at V and 2 bases at J, leaving 8 bases unmatched. CDR3 DNA: TGTGCCAGCACAGTGACCGGGACAGGGCAAGAGACCCAGTACTTC. Its translation: CASTVTGTGQETQYF.

This sequence joins TRBV5-4 and TRBJ2-1, with 9 positions matching TRBD2. V gave up 2 bases and J gave up 4 bases; unmatched junction bases: 1. Looked up from germline, CDR1 is SGHNT and CDR2 is YYREEE (reference sequence). The CDR3 runs 14 residues. This chain's CDR3 is CASSFAGGYNEQFF. As DNA, the CDR3 is TGTGCCAGCAGCTTTGCGGGGGGGTACAATGAGCAGTTCTTC.

The chain combines TRBV10-3 with TRBJ1-1; no clear D gene. Between the trimmed V and J ends, which lost 2 bases and 13 bases, there was a span of 17 bases. CDR1 ENHRY and CDR2 SYGVKD come from the germline V gene. The CDR3 is 13 amino acids. CDR3: CAISEEHGVKCFF. In nucleotides, the CDR3 is TGTGCCATCAGTGAGGAGCACGGGGTGAAATGTTTCTTT.

This clone was counted only a few times. CDR3 in amino acids: CASSPASGTGNTQYF. Here the CDR3 DNA reads TGTGCCAGCAGCCCCGCTTCGGGGACAGGGAATACGCAGTATTTT. V is TRBV4-2 and J is TRBJ2-3; TRBD1 matches 9 bases. Germline V gives CDR1 LGHNA, CDR2 YNFKEQ. CDR3 length: 15 amino acids. Trimming at V came to 4 bases and at J to 7 bases, leaving 9 bases not matched to a gene.

This clone was seen a few times. This sequence joins TRBV14 and TRBJ2-7; 9 nucleotides align to TRBD1. The length of the CDR3 is 15 residues. Germline V gene data show CDR1 as SGHDN and CDR2 as FVKESK. The V segment lost 2 bases and the J segment 6 bases; nucleotides outside the gene matches: 8. The CDR3 here is CASSQLGQGWAEQYF. The DNA of the CDR3 is TGTGCCAGCAGCCAACTAGGACAGGGGTGGGCCGAGCAGTACTTC.

The chain uses TRBV5-1 and TRBJ2-5; D possibly corresponds to TRBD2 (5 bases). V lost 1 base and J lost 2, with 12 bases in between. Germline CDR1 SGHRS, CDR2 YFSETQ. The CDR3 is 15 residues long. The CDR3 loop reads CASSLNRAGQETQYF. The DNA of the CDR3 is TGCGCCAGCAGCTTGAATCGGGCGGGTCAAGAGACCCAGTACTTC.